Listed below are T cell receptor beta chains from one sample, sequenced in a study of T-cell reconstitution after alpha-beta-depleted transplantation in children. TCRdb recomputed calls from the PCR reads with MiXCR, one row per CDR3 protein. The repertoire holds 300,000 to 400,000 distinct CDR3 sequences, about a sixth seen once, with about 41% in the top ten. The sequenced sample was PBMCs, mostly from graft donor cells, obtained 360 days after TCRalphabeta/CD19-depleted stem cell transplant. The receptors here all came from a male patient aged 2 to 10 who had a stem cell transplant for acute lymphoblastic leukemia, so the T cells may come from the graft donor. CDR3s include the opening cysteine and the closing phenylalanine or tryptophan. The order of the fields is clone size, V gene, J gene, D gene, CDR3 DNA, CDR3 protein. A D gene is named only where the DNA matches it firmly. Clone size is stated in some rows and not others, as once, few, many or a class when expanded.

>few|TRBV7-9|TRBJ2-1|TRBD2
TGTGCCAGCAGCTCCCGTGCCGGGACTAGCGGGAGTTCCGCTTCCTACAATGAGCAGTTCTTC
CASSSRAGTSGSSASYNEQFF
>-|TRBV28|TRBJ1-1|-
TGTGCCAGCAGTAGCGGGGGCAGGACTGAAGCTTTCTTT
CASSSGGRTEAFF
>-|TRBV6-5|TRBJ2-1|TRBD2
TGTGCCAGCAGTTTACTAGCGGGAGGGGATGAGCAGTTCTTC
CASSLLAGGDEQFF
>-|TRBV6-2/TRBV6-3|TRBJ2-7|-
TGTGCCAGCAGTTTAGACGTGGACGAGCAGTACTTC
CASSLDVDEQYF
>many|TRBV28|TRBJ2-7|-
TGTGCCAGCAGTATCGTAGGCTACGAGCAGTACTTC
CASSIVGYEQYF
>-|TRBV14|TRBJ2-7|-
TGTGCCAGCAGCCAAGATCGGAGAGGAGAGCAGTACTTC
CASSQDRRGEQYF
>few|TRBV20-1|TRBJ2-1|TRBD2
TGCAGTGCTAGAGATGTGAGGGCGGCTAGCGGATACAATGAGCAGTTCTTC
CSARDVRAASGYNEQFF
>-|TRBV5-6|TRBJ2-5|-
TGTGCCAGCCACCTCGTCCGGGACGCCAGGGAAGAGACCCAGTACTTC
CASHLVRDAREETQYF
>-|TRBV5-1|TRBJ2-1|TRBD2
TGCGCCAGCAGCTTGGCGCTAGCGGGAGCACCTCACACCTACAATGAGCAGTTCTTC
CASSLALAGAPHTYNEQFF
>-|TRBV27|TRBJ1-2|-
TGTGCCAGCAGTTTCGGGGGCTTCTCTAACTATGGCTACACCTTC
CASSFGGFSNYGYTF
>few|TRBV4-3|TRBJ2-5|-
TGCGCCAGCAGCCAAGACGCCAGGGGATCGGAGACCCAGTACTTC
CASSQDARGSETQYF
>few|TRBV4-1|TRBJ2-7|-
TGCGCCAGCAGCCAACAGCAATCCTACGAGCAGTACTTC
CASSQQQSYEQYF
>-|TRBV18|TRBJ2-7|TRBD1
TGTGCCAGCTCACCGTTACCGGGACAGCAGACCTACGAGCAGTACTTC
CASSPLPGQQTYEQYF
>-|TRBV6-5|TRBJ1-1|-
TGTGCCAGCAGTTACTCGAATTGGGGGGCCGGAGAAGCTTTCTTT
CASSYSNWGAGEAFF
>-|TRBV28|TRBJ2-1|-
TGTGCCAGCAAGTCGTCCACACTGGATTCCAATGAGCAGTTCTTC
CASKSSTLDSNEQFF
>-|TRBV4-1|TRBJ2-1|-
TGCGCCAGCAGCCAGTTCACTAATGAGCAGTTCTTC
CASSQFTNEQFF
>few|TRBV2|TRBJ2-1|TRBD2
TGTGCCAGCTCTCTGCTCGCTAGCGGGAAGAATGAGCAGTTCTTC
CASSLLASGKNEQFF
>many|TRBV20-1|TRBJ2-2|-
TGCAGTGCTAGAGATCCCCTAGGAGGCACCGGGGAGCTGTTTTTT
CSARDPLGGTGELFF
>few|TRBV7-9|TRBJ2-2|-
TGTGCCAGCAGCTTACTCCCCGGGGAGCTGTTTTTT
CASSLLPGELFF
>-|TRBV7-2|TRBJ2-7|-
TGTGCCAGCAGCTTAGGAGGGACTTTGAGCTCCTACGAGCAGTACTTC
CASSLGGTLSSYEQYF
>-|TRBV29-1|TRBJ2-7|-
TGCAGCGTTGTGGGTGGACATACCTTGTCCTACGAGCAGTACTTC
CSVVGGHTLSYEQYF
>-|TRBV29-1|TRBJ1-2|-
TGCAGCGTTGAAGATCTAACAGGAGCTAACTATGGCTACACCTTC
CSVEDLTGANYGYTF
>-|TRBV12-3/TRBV12-4|TRBJ1-4|-
TGTGCCAGCAGTTTCCTGAGAGAAAAACTGTTTTTT
CASSFLREKLFF
>few|TRBV11-2|TRBJ2-1|-
TGTGCCAGCAGCTCAAACACTGAGCAGTTCTTC
CASSSNTEQFF
>few|TRBV7-6|TRBJ1-3|-
TGTGCCAGCAGCTTAGCGCAAGGGCACAACCCCTCTGGAAACACCATATATTTT
CASSLAQGHNPSGNTIYF
>-|TRBV18|TRBJ1-4|-
TGTGCCAGCTCACCACCGGATATCACCGAAAAACTGTTTTTT
CASSPPDITEKLFF
>-|TRBV30|TRBJ2-1|-
TGTGCCTGGAGTGTACTGTGGGAGTGGGGGAGCTCCTACAATGAGCAGTTCTTC
CAWSVLWEWGSSYNEQFF
>-|TRBV6-2/TRBV6-3|TRBJ2-5|TRBD1
TGTGCCGGCGGACAGGGGCAGACCCAGTACTTC
CAGGQGQTQYF
>-|TRBV24-1|TRBJ2-3|TRBD2
TGTGCCACCAGTGATTCCAGCGGGAGGGCGGGAGATACGCAGTATTTT
CATSDSSGRAGDTQYF
>-|TRBV12-3/TRBV12-4|TRBJ2-3|-
TGTGCCAGCAGTTTTTGGGCTAGCGTAAGCACAGATACGCAGTATTTT
CASSFWASVSTDTQYF
>few|TRBV30|TRBJ1-4|-
TGTGCCTGGAGTTTGCAGAGGGGTGAAAAACTGTTTTTT
CAWSLQRGEKLFF
>many|TRBV10-3|TRBJ2-7|TRBD1
TGTGCCATCAGTGAGTGGGGACAGGGAGACCACGAGCAGTACTTC
CAISEWGQGDHEQYF
>-|TRBV5-5|TRBJ2-5|-
TGTGCCAGCAGCCCTCTTGCAGAGACCCAGTACTTC
CASSPLAETQYF
>once|TRBV6-2/TRBV6-3|TRBJ2-2|-
TGTGCCAGCAGCCCACGAGGGGCAGTCCGGGACTGGCAACCGCACACCGGGGAGCTGTTTTTT
CASSPRGAVRDWQPHTGELFF
>few|TRBV20-1|TRBJ2-5|-
TGCAGTGCGTCCCCCTGGGGGAGTTCTGAGACCCAGTACTTC
CSASPWGSSETQYF
>-|TRBV5-6|TRBJ2-3|TRBD2
TGTGCCAGCAGCTTGGAAGCGGGAGGGCCTCCAGATACGCAGTATTTT
CASSLEAGGPPDTQYF
>many|TRBV5-1|TRBJ2-2|TRBD2
TGCGCCAGCAGCTCCGGGACTAGCGGGAGGGTAGCGACCGGGGAGCTGTTTTTT
CASSSGTSGRVATGELFF
>few|TRBV29-1|TRBJ2-5|-
TGCAGCGTTGAACAGTACCTGGCGGAGACCCAGTACTTC
CSVEQYLAETQYF
>few|TRBV7-8|TRBJ2-7|TRBD2
TGTGCCAGCAGCCCCTTGGGACTAGCGGGAGGGACCTACGAGCAGTACTTC
CASSPLGLAGGTYEQYF
>-|TRBV20-1|TRBJ2-1|TRBD2
TGCAGTGCTAGAGTTGTGCGGGAGGGCCAAGGGGCTTACAATGAGCAGTTCTTC
CSARVVREGQGAYNEQFF
>-|TRBV10-2|TRBJ2-1|TRBD1
TGCGCCAGCGCGTTAACCGGGACAGCACGGAATGAGCAGTTCTTC
CASALTGTARNEQFF
>-|TRBV12-3/TRBV12-4|TRBJ2-1|TRBD2
TGTGCCAGCCTTTCAGCGGGAGGGCCGGGCAATGAGCAGTTCTTC
CASLSAGGPGNEQFF
>-|TRBV25-1|TRBJ2-7|-
TGTGCCAGCAGCCTCGGGCCCTTTTCCCCCTACGAGCAGTACTTC
CASSLGPFSPYEQYF
>few|TRBV4-3|TRBJ2-7|-
TGCGCCAGCAGCCAAGAGGCATTTAGCTCCTACGAGCAGTACTTC
CASSQEAFSSYEQYF
>-|TRBV20-1|TRBJ2-7|-
TGCAGTGCTGGGTCGACAGGCGAGGGTTACGAGCAGTACTTC
CSAGSTGEGYEQYF
>few|TRBV20-1|TRBJ2-2|-
TGCAGTGCTAGAGTTGGGGACGGGGAGCTGTTTTTT
CSARVGDGELFF
>few|TRBV28|TRBJ2-3|TRBD2
TGTGCCAGCAGTGTTAGCGGGAGGAGCACAGATACGCAGTATTTT
CASSVSGRSTDTQYF
>many|TRBV4-2|TRBJ2-7|-
TGTGCCAGCAGCCAAGTTACTAGCTCCTACGAGCAGTACTTC
CASSQVTSSYEQYF
>-|TRBV25-1|TRBJ2-1|TRBD2
TGTGCCAGCAGTGAGACTAGCGCCAACAATGAGCAGTTCTTC
CASSETSANNEQFF
>many|TRBV7-8|TRBJ2-7|-
TGTGCCAGCAGCTTAGCTATAGACGGAAGGAGCTCCTACGAGCAGTACTTC
CASSLAIDGRSSYEQYF
>few|TRBV7-9|TRBJ1-6|TRBD1
TGTGCCAGCAGCCCACAGGGGGCGACCTCACCCCTCCACTTT
CASSPQGATSPLHF